This T cell receptor beta chain was observed in a study of OX40 agonist ivuxolimab in advanced cancers. The wider study: Patients were 82.7% male with ages roughly 23 to 79, mean 60.

Some clones are missing from TCRdb's copy, which holds only in-frame ones; the method was immunoSEQ multiplex PCR. The profile covers roughly 86,000 clones, with 90% to 95% appearing a single time and 1.1% taken by the ten largest. Germline CDR1 and CDR2: LGHNA and YSLEER. Trimming removed 4 bases from V and 0 bases from J, with 15 bases in between. The CDR3 spans 16 residues. This chain links TRBV4-3 with TRBJ1-1; weak D call: TRBD1 (6 bases). This receptor was identified in an adult with an advanced solid tumor such as melanoma, head and neck, liver or kidney cancer. Here the sequenced sample was CD4+ or CD8+ T cells sorted from blood, taken in a trial of the OX40 agonist ivuxolimab. The CDR3 is CASSLSRRQVNTEAFF. The CDR3 DNA reads as TGCGCCAGCAGCCTCTCACGTAGACAGGTGAACACTGAAGCTTTCTTT.